The 24 T cell receptor beta chains below were found in one sample sequenced in a study of T cells after yellow fever vaccination. TCRdb reanalysed the 5' RACE reads using MiXCR and keeps one entry per CDR3 protein. The table lists a few hundred thousand distinct CDR3 sequences, under 9% of them singletons. This material consisted of CD4+ T cells sorted from PBMCs, taken 5 days after the yellow fever booster vaccination. The receptors shown here come from a man aged 18-30 years who received the YFV17D yellow fever vaccine.

This clonotype was seen a handful of times. This rearrangement joins TRBV7-2 to TRBJ2-3, with 10 bases lining up with TRBD1. This CDR3 region has 18 residues. Trimming removed 5 bases from V and 8 bases from J; junction bases left unmatched: 19. Germline CDR1 and CDR2: SGHTA and FQGNSA. The CDR3 reads CASSPRAGQGGSIGTQYF. Here the CDR3 DNA reads TGTGCCAGCAGCCCGCGGGCCGGACAGGGGGGGAGCATAGGTACGCAGTATTTT.

This clonotype was seen only a few times. V gene TRBV30 combines with J gene TRBJ2-1, with D possibly TRBD2 on 5 matching bases. V was pared by 5 bases and J by 7 bases, with 12 bases between. CDR3 size: 12 residues. Germline CDR1 reads GTSNPN; CDR2 reads SVGIG (reference sequence). The DNA of the CDR3 is TGTGCCTGGTCCCCCGGGGAGAATGAGCAGTTCTTC. Protein product: CAWSPGENEQFF.

Only a few counts were recorded for this clonotype. J is TRBJ2-3 and V is TRBV30, with D possibly matching TRBD1 (6 bases). Looked up from germline, CDR1 is GTSNPN and CDR2 is SVGIG (reference sequence). V was shortened by 0 bases and J by 3 bases, with 19 bases between the two germline ends. CDR3 length: 17 amino acids. CDR3 nucleotide sequence: TGTGCCTGGAGTGTACCTAGGACAGATGGCCGGACAGATACGCAGTATTTT. It codes for CAWSVPRTDGRTDTQYF.

The DNA for the CDR3 is TGCAGTGCGGATGGAGGGGGAGGGACCGATACGCAGTATTTT. It codes for CSADGGGGTDTQYF. V usage is TRBV20-1 and J usage is TRBJ2-3, with a possible D match to TRBD2 (7 bases). Trimming shortened V by 6 bases and J by 6 bases, and 19 bases separated the two germline ends. CDR3 length: 14 amino acids. From germline, CDR1 is DFQATT and CDR2 SNEGSKA (reference sequence).

This clonotype has more than one count but fewer than ten. The gene calls are TRBV28 and TRBJ2-3; tentatively, D is TRBD1 (5 bases). From germline, CDR1 is MDHEN and CDR2 SYDVKM. With 5 bases removed from V and 3 bases from J, the gap between germline ends came to 9 bases. This CDR3 has 13 residues. The CDR3 here is CASSTRQTDTQYF. The CDR3 nucleotides read TGTGCCAGCAGTACCCGACAGACAGATACGCAGTATTTT.

This clonotype was seen more than once but under ten times. V usage is TRBV5-4 and J usage is TRBJ1-6, with 8 bases that match TRBD1. Losses at the gene ends were 2 bases for V and 6 bases for J; bases not matched to a gene: 10. The CDR3 sequence is 17 residues long. The germline gives CDR1 SGHNT, CDR2 YYREEE (reference sequence). The CDR3 spells CASSLGLGRGRNSPLHF. DNA for the CDR3: TGTGCCAGCAGCTTAGGCCTGGGCAGGGGGCGTAATTCACCCCTCCACTTT. The variable domain in full, completed from reference TRBV5-4 and TRBJ1-6, reads ETGVTQSPTHLIKTRGQQVTLRCSSQSGHNTVSWYQQALGQGPQFIFQYYREEENGRGNFPPRFSGLQFPNYSSELNVNALELDDSALYLCASSLGLGRGRNSPLHFGNGTRLTVT.

In its sample, this clonotype was seen a few times. This chain connects TRBV4-2 to TRBJ1-2; 10 positions agree with TRBD1. This CDR3 is built from 15 residues. Germline assignment: CDR1 LGHNA and CDR2 YNFKEQ. With 0 bases clipped from V and 8 bases from J, the junction kept 6 bases outside the gene matches. The CDR3 nucleotides read TGTGCCAGCAGCCAAGATGGGGACAGGGGTTTCGGCTACACCTTC. Translation gives CASSQDGDRGFGYTF.

Ten or more counts support this clonotype. The J gene is TRBJ2-3, the V gene TRBV5-1; no firm D call. Looked up from germline, CDR1 is SGHRS and CDR2 is YFSETQ. This CDR3 contains 13 residues. Trimming took off 5 bases at V and 6 bases at J, with 13 bases between the two ends. CDR3 sequence reads: CASREQNADTQYF. In DNA, the CDR3 is TGCGCCAGCAGGGAGCAGAACGCCGATACGCAGTATTTT. Full variable domain (remainder filled in from reference TRBV5-1 and TRBJ2-3): KAGVTQTPRYLIKTRGQQVTLSCSPISGHRSVSWYQQTPGQGLQFLFEYFSETQRNKGNFPGRFSGRQFSNSRSEMNVSTLELGDSALYLCASREQNADTQYFGPGTRLTVL.

This clonotype was found a few times. The V call is TRBV7-6, the J call TRBJ1-4; D remains ambiguous. The CDR3 contains 14 residues. Germline loops: CDR1 SGHVS, CDR2 FNYEAQ. Trimming shortened V by 1 base and J by 10 bases, and 13 bases separated the two germline ends. Here the CDR3 reads CASSLGSGFGKLFF. In DNA, the CDR3 is TGTGCCAGCAGCTTAGGATCTGGGTTCGGAAAACTGTTTTTT.

The chain combines TRBV4-3 with TRBJ2-2, with 9 bases identical to TRBD2. The V gene's germline CDR1 is LGHNA and CDR2 YSLEER. The CDR3 has 17 amino acids. The trim removed 4 bases at V and 1 base at J, leaving 7 bases unmatched. In DNA, the CDR3 is TGCGCCAGCAGCCGAACATTAGCGGGGGTGAACACCGGGGAGCTGTTTTTT. This sequence encodes CASSRTLAGVNTGELFF.

In DNA form, the CDR3 reads TGTGCCAGCAGGCGGAGTAGCACAGATACGCAGTATTTT. It is translated as CASRRSSTDTQYF. The chain employs TRBV6-1 and TRBJ2-3; D unresolved. Deletions cut 6 bases from V and 0 bases from J, with 7 bases between. CDR1 MNHNS and CDR2 SASEGT come from the germline V gene. This CDR3 has 13 residues.

J is TRBJ1-1 and V is TRBV28; 10 bases align to TRBD1. The length of the CDR3 is 16 residues. V lost 0 bases to trimming and J lost 2 bases; unmatched junction nucleotides: 3. Germline values: CDR1 MDHEN, CDR2 SYDVKM. CDR3 sequence reads: CASSLWRDRGNTEAFF. CDR3 DNA: TGTGCCAGCAGTTTATGGAGGGACAGGGGAAACACTGAAGCTTTCTTT.

In its sample, this clonotype was seen a few times. This chain uses TRBV2 with TRBJ2-7, with D possibly matching TRBD2 (6 bases). Germline CDR1 reads SNHLY; CDR2 reads FYNNEI. The CDR3 is 13 residues long. V dropped 4 bases and J dropped 0 bases, with 7 bases sitting between them. CDR3 nucleotide sequence: TGTGCCAGCAGTGTGCGGGGCTCCTACGAGCAGTACTTC. Its translation: CASSVRGSYEQYF.

This clonotype was observed a handful of times. The V call is TRBV6-2 or TRBV6-3, the J call TRBJ1-1, with TRBD1 as a possible D gene (6 bases). Germline V gene lookup returns CDR1 MNHEY and CDR2 SVGEGT. The germline V and J ends were trimmed by 6 bases and 1 base, with 12 bases remaining between them. This CDR3 has 14 residues. The chain's CDR3 is CASSRRTANTEAFF. The CDR3, as DNA: TGTGCCAGCAGCCGACGGACAGCGAACACTGAAGCTTTCTTT.

This clonotype was recorded at least ten times. The chain is built from TRBV4-3 and TRBJ2-3, with D possibly matching TRBD2 (6 bases). This CDR3 is 16 amino acids long. The V end lost 0 bases, the J end lost 1 base, and 11 bases lay between the germline ends. Germline lookup yields CDR1 LGHNA and CDR2 YSLEER. The CDR3 here is CASSQEYGGGTDTQYF. The DNA of the CDR3 is TGCGCCAGCAGCCAAGAGTACGGGGGAGGCACAGATACGCAGTATTTT.

The table lists this clonotype with a few counts. This chain joins TRBV5-1 and TRBJ1-1; perhaps TRBD1 as D (5 bases). The V end was cut by 4 bases, the J end by 0 bases, with 13 bases between. This CDR3 region has 15 residues. Germline lookup yields CDR1 SGHRS and CDR2 YFSETQ. CDR3 nucleotides: TGCGCCAGCAGCGATACGGGACCCATGAACACTGAAGCTTTCTTT. Its protein product is CASSDTGPMNTEAFF.

The chain links TRBV9 to TRBJ1-2; TRBD1 might be the D (5 bases). Per the germline V gene, CDR1 is SGDLS and CDR2 is YYNGEE. Deletions cut 0 bases from V and 4 bases from J, with 16 bases between. The CDR3 is 16 amino acids. CDR3 sequence reads: CASSVDAQGGSYGYTF. Written as DNA, the CDR3 is TGTGCCAGCAGCGTAGACGCCCAGGGAGGGAGCTATGGCTACACCTTC.

The chain couples TRBV4-1 to TRBJ1-3; D remains unclear. This CDR3 region has 16 residues. The ends were cut back, 1 base at V and 0 bases at J, with 10 bases in the middle. Germline V gene sequence: CDR1 MGHRA, CDR2 YSYEKL. For the CDR3, the DNA is TGCGCCAGCAGCCAAGTAACAGACCGCTCTGGAAACACCATATATTTT. Its protein product is CASSQVTDRSGNTIYF.

This clonotype was counted at least ten times. V and J are TRBV7-2 and TRBJ2-1; D might be TRBD2 (5 bases). CDR3 length equals 12 residues. V lost 5 bases and J lost 6, with 8 bases in between. CDR1 and CDR2 (germline): SGHTA, FQGNSA. The DNA for the CDR3 is TGTGCCAGCAGCCGGACTGCCAATGAGCAGTTCTTC. The encoded protein is CASSRTANEQFF.

This clonotype has only a few counts. J is TRBJ2-2 and V is TRBV11-1, with D tentatively TRBD1 or TRBD2 (5 bases each). Germline V gives CDR1 SGHAT, CDR2 FQDESV (reference sequence). The CDR3 totals 13 residues. V was cut by 5 bases and J by 7 bases, with 11 bases left in between. CDR3 loop: CASSPRDRGELFF. The CDR3 DNA is TGTGCCAGCAGCCCACGGGACCGCGGGGAGCTGTTTTTT.

This clonotype was picked up a small number of times. The chain uses TRBV12-3 or TRBV12-4 and TRBJ2-3; 9 bases agree with TRBD1. The junction had 12 bases not matched to a gene; V was cut back by 5 bases and J by 0 bases. This CDR3 has 18 amino acids. The CDR3 reads CASSSHRGRKSSTDTQYF. CDR3 bases: TGTGCCAGCAGTAGCCACAGGGGGCGGAAGTCTAGCACAGATACGCAGTATTTT.

At least ten counts were recorded for this clonotype. The V and J genes are TRBV9 and TRBJ2-5; the D gene could be TRBD1 or TRBD2 (5 bases each). The CDR3 runs 14 residues. Deletions cut 0 bases from V and 5 bases from J, with 11 bases between. CDR1 is SGDLS, CDR2 YYNGEE, per germline. In DNA, the CDR3 is TGTGCCAGCAGCGTAGGGGGGAACTCGGAGACCCAGTACTTC. It specifies CASSVGGNSETQYF.

The V gene is TRBV5-1, the J gene TRBJ2-5; 11 nucleotides match TRBD2. CDR1 and CDR2 (germline): SGHRS, YFSETQ. The CDR3 is 15 amino acids. Germline trimming cut 0 bases from V and 5 bases from J; bases unmatched to any gene: 3. CDR3 region: CASSLEASGGETQYF. CDR3 coding DNA: TGCGCCAGCAGCTTGGAGGCTAGCGGGGGGGAGACCCAGTACTTC.

This chain joins TRBV6-5 and TRBJ2-5; a possible D gene is TRBD2 (6 bases). With 5 bases removed from V and 1 base from J, the gap between germline ends came to 8 bases. CDR1 MNHEY and CDR2 SVGAGI come from the germline V gene. The CDR3 runs 13 residues. CDR3 in amino acids: CASSTSSQETQYF. DNA of the CDR3: TGTGCCAGCAGTACTAGCAGCCAAGAGACCCAGTACTTC.